Listed here are 10 T cell receptor beta chains from one sample, sequenced in a study of cytomegalovirus exposure and HLA in healthy donors. PCR was performed using 60 Vbeta and 13 Jbeta primers. Assay: immunoSEQ multiplex PCR; the TCRdb copy retains only in-frame clones and omits some. Of about 160,000 clones listed, under 85% are singletons. Sequenced input: PBMCs. The receptors originated from a middle-aged man in good health and CMV-seropositive.

CDR3 protein: CASSSGAGTVSYGYTF. CDR3 coding DNA: TGTGCCAGCAGCTCGGGGGCCGGGACAGTTTCCTATGGCTACACCTTC. The chain is built from TRBV5-5 and TRBJ1-2, with 7 bases identical to TRBD1. Germline trimming cut 3 bases from V and 4 bases from J; bases unmatched to any gene: 12. Germline V CDR1 and CDR2: SGHKS, YYEKEE (reference sequence). This CDR3 contains 16 residues. The entire variable domain, with the rest obtained from reference TRBV5-5 and TRBJ1-2, is as follows: DAGVTQSPTHLIKTRGQQVTLRCSPISGHKSVSWYQQVLGQGPQFIFQYYEKEERGRGNFPDRFSARQFPNYSSELNVNALLLGDSALYLCASSSGAGTVSYGYTFGSGTRLTVV.

The chain carries TRBV5-1 and TRBJ2-1; 7 positions match TRBD1. The germline V gene has CDR1 SGHRS and CDR2 YFSETQ. The CDR3 runs 15 residues. The V segment lost 4 bases and the J segment 2 bases; nucleotides outside the gene matches: 6. CDR3 sequence: CASSGGQRPYNEQFF. CDR3 coding DNA: TGCGCCAGCAGCGGGGGACAGCGACCCTACAATGAGCAGTTCTTC.

The CDR3 nucleotides read TGTGCCAGCAGCTCCGCGGGGAATGAGCAGTTCTTC. It yields the protein CASSSAGNEQFF. The chain carries TRBV13 and TRBJ2-1, with D possibly matching TRBD2 (6 bases). The CDR3 extends over 12 amino acids. The V end lost 4 bases, the J end lost 7 bases, and 8 bases lay between the germline ends. The V gene's germline CDR1 is PRHDT and CDR2 FYEKMQ (reference sequence).

The V and J genes are TRBV5-1 and TRBJ2-4; D gene uncertain. CDR3 length equals 14 residues. V was clipped by 4 bases and J by 5 bases, with 13 bases between them. Germline V lookup: CDR1 SGHRS, CDR2 YFSETQ. The CDR3 DNA is TGCGCCAGCAGCCCTACCGGGTTGCAAAACATTCAGTACTTC. Translating it yields CASSPTGLQNIQYF.

The chain employs TRBV30 and TRBJ2-1, with 10 bases fitting TRBD2. Germline CDR1 and CDR2: GTSNPN and SVGIG (reference sequence). CDR3 size: 17 residues. With 3 bases clipped from V and 7 bases from J, the junction kept 15 bases outside the gene matches. The CDR3 region is CAWSPTGERGGGNEQFF. For the CDR3, the DNA is TGTGCCTGGAGCCCCACCGGGGAGCGGGGGGGCGGAAATGAGCAGTTCTTC.

This rearrangement joins TRBV19 to TRBJ2-5; 12 positions agree with TRBD2. Germline-derived CDR1 and CDR2 are LNHDA and SQIVND (reference sequence). V shed 8 bases and J 10 bases; nucleotides not matched to a gene: 14. The CDR3 has 15 amino acids. CDR3 sequence (DNA): TGTGCCAGTTCTCCCCCGGGACTAGCGGGTGTGAGCCAGTACTTC. Protein: CASSPPGLAGVSQYF.

This chain connects TRBV27 to TRBJ2-1, with a possible D match to TRBD2 (5 bases). The CDR3 contains 14 residues. Trimming took 6 bases from V and 1 from J, leaving 10 bases between them. Germline CDR1 and CDR2: MNHEY and SMNVEV (reference sequence). CDR3 in amino acids: CASRIASSYNEQFF. The CDR3 region has the DNA TGTGCCAGCAGAATAGCGAGTTCCTACAATGAGCAGTTCTTC.

The CDR3 loop reads CTSSRKEGTGGPNTEAFF. In DNA form, the CDR3 reads TGCACCAGCAGCCGAAAGGAGGGGACAGGGGGCCCGAACACTGAAGCTTTCTTT. The chain has TRBV1 and TRBJ1-1; the tabulated D call, TRBD1, remains unverified against the DNA. TRBV1 represents a pseudogene. The CDR3 sequence is 18 residues long.

With respect to this clone: This sample includes further DNA sequences coding for the same CDR3. The genes are TRBV19 and TRBJ2-7; TRBD2 might be the D (6 bases). V lost 6 bases and J 2 bases, leaving 11 bases between the germline ends. Germline V gene lookup returns CDR1 LNHDA and CDR2 SQIVND (reference sequence). The CDR3 has 13 amino acids. The CDR3 loop is CASSGAGPYEQYF. Here the CDR3 DNA reads TGTGCCAGTAGCGGGGCGGGGCCCTACGAGCAGTACTTC.

The chain joins TRBV7-2 to TRBJ2-2; the match to TRBD1 covers 7 bases. Germline assignment: CDR1 SGHTA and CDR2 FQGNSA. There are 14 residues in the CDR3. V lost 5 bases, J lost 5 bases, and 5 bases stayed unmatched. As DNA, the CDR3 is TGTGCCAGCAGCAGATACAGGGGTACCGGGGAGCTGTTTTTT. Translated, it gives CASSRYRGTGELFF.